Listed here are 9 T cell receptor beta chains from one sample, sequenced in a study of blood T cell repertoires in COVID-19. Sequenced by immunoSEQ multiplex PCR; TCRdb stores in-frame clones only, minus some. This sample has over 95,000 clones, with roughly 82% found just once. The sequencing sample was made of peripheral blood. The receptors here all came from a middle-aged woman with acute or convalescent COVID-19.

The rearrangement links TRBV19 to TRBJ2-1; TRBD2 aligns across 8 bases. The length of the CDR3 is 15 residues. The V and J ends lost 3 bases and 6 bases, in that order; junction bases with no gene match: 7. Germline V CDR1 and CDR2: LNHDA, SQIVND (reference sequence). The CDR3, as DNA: TGTGCCAGTAGTATGTTAGCGGGGCCCTCCAATGAGCAGTTCTTC. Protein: CASSMLAGPSNEQFF.

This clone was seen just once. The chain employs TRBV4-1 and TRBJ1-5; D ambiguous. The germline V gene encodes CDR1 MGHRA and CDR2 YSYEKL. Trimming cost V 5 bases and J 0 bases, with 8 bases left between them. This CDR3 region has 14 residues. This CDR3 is CASSVSSSNQPQHF. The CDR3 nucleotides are TGCGCCAGCAGCGTGAGCTCTAGCAATCAGCCCCAGCATTTT.

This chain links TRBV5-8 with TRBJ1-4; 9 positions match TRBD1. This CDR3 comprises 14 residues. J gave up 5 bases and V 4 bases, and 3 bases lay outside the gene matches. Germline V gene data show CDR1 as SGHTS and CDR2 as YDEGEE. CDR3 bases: TGTGCCAGCAGCCCCGGGACAGGGAATGAAAAACTGTTTTTT. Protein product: CASSPGTGNEKLFF.

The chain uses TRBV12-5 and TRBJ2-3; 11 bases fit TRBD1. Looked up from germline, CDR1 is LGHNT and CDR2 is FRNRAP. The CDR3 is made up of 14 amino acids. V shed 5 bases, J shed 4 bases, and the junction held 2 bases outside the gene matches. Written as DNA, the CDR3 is TGTGCTAGTGGTCCGGGACAGGGGGCAGATACGCAGTATTTT. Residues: CASGPGQGADTQYF.

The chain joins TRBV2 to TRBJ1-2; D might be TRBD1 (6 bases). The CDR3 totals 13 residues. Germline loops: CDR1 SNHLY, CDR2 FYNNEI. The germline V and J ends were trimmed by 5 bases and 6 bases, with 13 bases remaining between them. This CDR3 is CASSLQGIDGYTF. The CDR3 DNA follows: TGTGCCAGCAGTCTACAGGGAATCGATGGCTACACCTTC.

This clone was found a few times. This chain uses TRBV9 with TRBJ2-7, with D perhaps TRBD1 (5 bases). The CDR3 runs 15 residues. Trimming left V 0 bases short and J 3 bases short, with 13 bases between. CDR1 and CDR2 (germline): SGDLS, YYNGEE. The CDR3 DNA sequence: TGTGCCAGCAGCGTAGCTACAGGACCGAACTACGAGCAGTACTTC. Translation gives CASSVATGPNYEQYF. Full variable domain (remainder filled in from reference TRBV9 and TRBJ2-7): DSGVTQTPKHLITATGQRVTLRCSPRSGDLSVYWYQQSLDQGLQFLIQYYNGEERAKGNILERFSAQQFPDLHSELNLSSLELGDSALYFCASSVATGPNYEQYFGPGTRLTVT.

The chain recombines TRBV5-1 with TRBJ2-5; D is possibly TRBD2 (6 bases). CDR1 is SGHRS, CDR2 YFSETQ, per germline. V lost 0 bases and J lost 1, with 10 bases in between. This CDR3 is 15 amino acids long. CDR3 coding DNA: TGCGCCAGCAGCTTGGGGGGGGTCCTCCAAGAGACCCAGTACTTC. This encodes CASSLGGVLQETQYF.

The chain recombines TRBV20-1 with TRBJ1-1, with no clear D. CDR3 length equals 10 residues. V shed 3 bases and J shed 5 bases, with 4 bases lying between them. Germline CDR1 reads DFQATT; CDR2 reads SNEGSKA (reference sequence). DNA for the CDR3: TGCAGTGCTAGCCGGACTGAAGCTTTCTTT. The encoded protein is CSASRTEAFF.

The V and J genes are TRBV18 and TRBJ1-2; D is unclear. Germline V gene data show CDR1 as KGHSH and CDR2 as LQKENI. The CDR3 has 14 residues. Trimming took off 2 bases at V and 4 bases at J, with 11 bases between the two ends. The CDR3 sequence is CASSPAFRSYGYTF. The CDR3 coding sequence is TGTGCCAGCTCACCAGCCTTTCGGAGCTATGGCTACACCTTC.